A selection of T cell receptor beta chains follows, all from one sample in a study of shared clonotypes between healthy human individuals. The repertoire was sequenced with immunoSEQ multiplex PCR; TCRdb's copy has only in-frame clones and lacks some. This sample has some 1.5 million clones, with around 95% found just once. Sequenced material: naive CD4+ T cells sorted from blood. The origin of the receptors is a man aged 25 to 40 in good health. The CDR3 runs from the conserved cysteine through the conserved F or W. A D gene is named only where the DNA matches it firmly. Clone size appears in some rows only: once, few, many, or a class for an expanded clone.

J: TRBJ2-1
V: TRBV7-6
D: TRBD2
size: NA
CDR3: CASSGGGKQQFF
DNA: TGTGCCAGCAGTGGGGGGGGGAAACAGCAGTTCTTC

J: TRBJ2-7
V: TRBV7-6
D: TRBD1
size: NA
CDR3: CASSLSIRDRVNEQYF
DNA: TGTGCCAGCAGCTTATCCATCCGGGACAGGGTCAACGAGCAGTACTTC

J: TRBJ2-1
V: TRBV5-1
D: TRBD2
size: NA
CDR3: CASSYLGGRALSYNEQFF
DNA: TGCGCCAGCAGTTATCTAGGCGGGAGGGCCCTCTCCTACAATGAGCAGTTCTTC

J: TRBJ2-3
V: TRBV6-6
D: NA
size: NA
CDR3: CASTPLWGRDTQYF
DNA: TGTGCCAGCACCCCCCTTTGGGGCCGGGATACGCAGTATTTT

J: TRBJ1-1
V: TRBV5-5
D: NA
size: NA
CDR3: CASSFTDVLGTEAFF
DNA: TGTGCCAGCAGCTTTACCGACGTGCTCGGAACTGAAGCTTTCTTT

J: TRBJ2-1
V: TRBV29-1
D: TRBD2
size: once
CDR3: CSALLLSSGSFVYEQFF
DNA: TGCAGCGCCCTTTTATTATCTAGCGGGAGTTTTGTCTATGAGCAGTTCTTC

J: TRBJ1-1
V: TRBV7-2
D: NA
size: NA
CDR3: CASGPGGWTEAFF
DNA: TGTGCCAGCGGGCCGGGGGGATGGACTGAAGCTTTCTTT

J: TRBJ1-3
V: TRBV9
D: TRBD1
size: NA
CDR3: CASSVATGVSSGNTIYF
DNA: TGTGCCAGCAGCGTAGCTACAGGGGTCAGCTCTGGAAACACCATATATTTT

J: TRBJ2-7
V: TRBV4-1
D: NA
size: NA
CDR3: CASSQITTGPYEQYF
DNA: TGCGCCAGCAGCCAAATAACGACAGGTCCCTACGAGCAGTACTTC

J: TRBJ2-3
V: TRBV28
D: NA
size: NA
CDR3: CASAPERITDTQYF
DNA: TGTGCCAGTGCCCCCGAGCGGATCACAGATACGCAGTATTTT

J: TRBJ1-2
V: TRBV5-4
D: TRBD1
size: NA
CDR3: CASSSGQEVIWSYTF
DNA: TGTGCCAGCAGCTCAGGACAGGAGGTAATATGGAGCTACACCTTC

J: TRBJ2-3
V: TRBV18
D: TRBD2
size: NA
CDR3: CASSPGLAFSTDTQYF
DNA: TGTGCCAGCTCACCTGGACTAGCATTTAGCACAGATACGCAGTATTTT

J: TRBJ1-2
V: TRBV27
D: NA
size: NA
CDR3: CASSSQGRGRNYGYTF
DNA: TGTGCCAGCAGTTCCCAAGGTCGGGGGCGAAACTATGGCTACACCTTC

J: TRBJ1-2
V: TRBV2
D: TRBD1
size: NA
CDR3: CASSDGGTGVYGYTF
DNA: TGTGCCAGCAGTGATGGGGGGACAGGGGTTTATGGCTACACCTTC

J: TRBJ2-7
V: TRBV6-5
D: NA
size: NA
CDR3: CASRQIAGGSYEQYF
DNA: TGTGCCAGCAGACAAATCGCCGGGGGCTCCTACGAGCAGTACTTC

J: TRBJ2-1
V: TRBV10-3
D: TRBD2
size: NA
CDR3: CAISESDLAGSSYNEQFF
DNA: TGTGCCATCAGTGAGTCGGATCTAGCGGGTAGCTCCTACAATGAGCAGTTCTTC

J: TRBJ2-3
V: TRBV27
D: TRBD2
size: NA
CDR3: CASSLTRGRTDTQYF
DNA: TGTGCCAGCAGTTTGACTCGCGGGAGGACAGATACGCAGTATTTT

J: TRBJ2-3
V: TRBV19
D: TRBD2
size: NA
CDR3: CASIGLAGGLTDTQYF
DNA: TGTGCCAGTATCGGGCTAGCGGGAGGTCTCACAGATACGCAGTATTTT

J: TRBJ1-4
V: TRBV28
D: NA
size: NA
CDR3: CASSLARGEKLFF
DNA: TGTGCCAGCAGTTTGGCTAGAGGAGAAAAACTGTTTTTT

J: TRBJ2-5
V: TRBV2
D: NA
size: NA
CDR3: CASSIRLQETQYF
DNA: TGTGCCAGCAGTATCCGACTACAAGAGACCCAGTACTTC

J: TRBJ2-3
V: TRBV4-3
D: TRBD2
size: NA
CDR3: CASSQDWSGGRDTQYF
DNA: TGCGCCAGCAGCCAAGATTGGAGCGGGGGGAGAGATACGCAGTATTTT

J: TRBJ2-1
V: TRBV19
D: TRBD2
size: once
CDR3: CAASGTSHNNEQFF
DNA: TGTGCCGCTAGCGGGACAAGTCACAACAATGAGCAGTTCTTC

J: TRBJ2-3
V: TRBV5-1
D: TRBD1
size: NA
CDR3: CASSRRDSNTDTQYF
DNA: TGCGCCAGCTCCAGACGGGACAGCAACACAGATACGCAGTATTTT

J: TRBJ1-1
V: TRBV28
D: NA
size: NA
CDR3: CASRFGSTEAFF
DNA: TGTGCCAGCAGGTTCGGGAGCACTGAAGCTTTCTTT

J: TRBJ2-1
V: TRBV7-8
D: NA
size: NA
CDR3: CASSQGSSSYNEQFF
DNA: TGTGCCAGCAGTCAGGGGTCGAGCTCCTACAATGAGCAGTTCTTC

J: TRBJ2-7
V: TRBV18
D: NA
size: NA
CDR3: CASSPSGGGISGEQYF
DNA: TGTGCCAGCTCACCGTCAGGAGGAGGTATTTCTGGGGAGCAGTACTTC